This T cell receptor beta chain was recorded in a study of OX40 agonist ivuxolimab in advanced cancers. Study conclusions and caveats: Researchers report that CD8+ T cells had, on average, more expanded clones than CD4+.

V shed 4 bases, J shed 2 bases, and the junction held 15 bases outside the gene matches. The germline V gene has CDR1 SGHTS and CDR2 YDEGEE. There are 17 residues in the CDR3. About this clone: What it binds is not known.

Data came from immunoSEQ multiplex PCR; TCRdb stores just in-frame clones and leaves some out. The table includes more than 60,000 clones, approximately 92% detected once. The chain uses TRBV5-8 and TRBJ2-7; TRBD1 matches 7 bases. Material: CD4+ or CD8+ T cells sorted from blood, obtained in a trial of the OX40 agonist ivuxolimab. This clonotype was sampled from an adult with an advanced solid tumor such as melanoma, head and neck, liver or kidney cancer. CDR3 DNA: TGTGCCAGCAGCCCTCGCCTGCCGGGACAGCGAGCCTACGAGCAGTACTTC. This encodes CASSPRLPGQRAYEQYF.